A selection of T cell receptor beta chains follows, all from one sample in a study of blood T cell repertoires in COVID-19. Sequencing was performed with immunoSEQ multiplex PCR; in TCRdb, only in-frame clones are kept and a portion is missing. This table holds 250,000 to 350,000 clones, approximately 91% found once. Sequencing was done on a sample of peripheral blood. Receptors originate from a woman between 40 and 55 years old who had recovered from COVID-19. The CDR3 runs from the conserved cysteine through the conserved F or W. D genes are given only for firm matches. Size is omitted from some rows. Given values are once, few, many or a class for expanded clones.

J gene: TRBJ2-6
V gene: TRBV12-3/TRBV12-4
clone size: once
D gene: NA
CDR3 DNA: TGTGCCAGCAGCCCCACTGGGGCCAACGTCCTGACTTTC
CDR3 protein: CASSPTGANVLTF

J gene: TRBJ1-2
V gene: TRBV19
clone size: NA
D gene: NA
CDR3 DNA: TGTGCCAGTAGTATCCTCCCTTCGACAGGACCTCGGGGCTACACCTTC
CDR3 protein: CASSILPSTGPRGYTF

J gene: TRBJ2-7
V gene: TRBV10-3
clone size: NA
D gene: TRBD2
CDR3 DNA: TGTGCCATCAGTGAGTCTAGCGGGAATCGGATCGACGAGCAGTACTTC
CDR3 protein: CAISESSGNRIDEQYF

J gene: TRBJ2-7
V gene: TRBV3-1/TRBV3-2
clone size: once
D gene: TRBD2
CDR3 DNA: TGTGCCAGCAGCGAGACTAGCGGGAGTGGTGAGCAGTACTTC
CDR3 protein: CASSETSGSGEQYF

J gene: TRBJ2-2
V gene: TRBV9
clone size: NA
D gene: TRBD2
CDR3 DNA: TGTGCCAGCAGCAAAGCGGGAGGGGACACCGGGGAGCTGTTTTTT
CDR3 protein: CASSKAGGDTGELFF

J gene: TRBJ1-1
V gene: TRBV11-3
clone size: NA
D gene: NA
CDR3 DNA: TGTGCCAGCAGCTTATATCCTGCAGGGAACACTGAAGCTTTCTTT
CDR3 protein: CASSLYPAGNTEAFF

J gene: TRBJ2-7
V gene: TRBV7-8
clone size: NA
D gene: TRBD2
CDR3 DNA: TGTGCCAGCAGCCCAGGGCTAGCGGGAGGCTCCTACGAGCAGTACTTC
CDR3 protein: CASSPGLAGGSYEQYF

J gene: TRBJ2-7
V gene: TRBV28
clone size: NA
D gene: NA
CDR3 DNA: TGTGCCAGCAGTTATAGTTCCTACGAGCAGTACTTC
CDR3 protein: CASSYSSYEQYF

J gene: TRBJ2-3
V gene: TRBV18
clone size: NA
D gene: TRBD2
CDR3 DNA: TGTGCCAGCTCACCTCGGACTAGCCAGAGCACAGATACGCAGTATTTT
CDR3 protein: CASSPRTSQSTDTQYF

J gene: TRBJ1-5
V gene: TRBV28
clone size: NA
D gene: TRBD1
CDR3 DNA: TGTGCCAGCAGTTTCTCAGGGGGCAGTCAGCCCCAGCATTTT
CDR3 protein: CASSFSGGSQPQHF

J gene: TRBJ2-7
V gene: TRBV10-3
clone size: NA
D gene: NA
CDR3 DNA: TGTGCCATCAGTGAGACAGGGACTAAGAGTAGCTACGAGCAGTACTTC
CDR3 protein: CAISETGTKSSYEQYF

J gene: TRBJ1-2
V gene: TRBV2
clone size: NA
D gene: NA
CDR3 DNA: TGTGCCACCGTCGGTCAGGGATCCGTGGGCGGCTACACCTTC
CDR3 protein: CATVGQGSVGGYTF

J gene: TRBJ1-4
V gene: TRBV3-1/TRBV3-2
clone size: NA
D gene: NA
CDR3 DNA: TGTGCCAGCAGCCCCCGGGGAGGGGGGGAAAAACTGTTTTTT
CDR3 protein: CASSPRGGGEKLFF

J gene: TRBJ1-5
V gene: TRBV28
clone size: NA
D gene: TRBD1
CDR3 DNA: TGTGCCAGCAGCTTGGTGGTCGGGACAGGAGTCCTGAGGCCCCAGCATTTT
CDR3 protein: CASSLVVGTGVLRPQHF

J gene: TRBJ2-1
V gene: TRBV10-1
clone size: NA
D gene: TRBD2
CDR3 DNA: TGCGCCAGCACCGGGACTAGCGGGAGGCGTAGCTCCTACAATGAGCAGTTCTTC
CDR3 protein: CASTGTSGRRSSYNEQFF

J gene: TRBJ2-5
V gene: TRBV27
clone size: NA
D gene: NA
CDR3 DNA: TGTGCCAGCAGGGGCCGGGAGACCCAGTACTTC
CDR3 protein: CASRGRETQYF

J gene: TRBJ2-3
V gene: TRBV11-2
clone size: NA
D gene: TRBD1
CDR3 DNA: TGTGCCAGCAGCGGGGACAGGGGAGGCACAGATACGCAGTATTTT
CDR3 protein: CASSGDRGGTDTQYF